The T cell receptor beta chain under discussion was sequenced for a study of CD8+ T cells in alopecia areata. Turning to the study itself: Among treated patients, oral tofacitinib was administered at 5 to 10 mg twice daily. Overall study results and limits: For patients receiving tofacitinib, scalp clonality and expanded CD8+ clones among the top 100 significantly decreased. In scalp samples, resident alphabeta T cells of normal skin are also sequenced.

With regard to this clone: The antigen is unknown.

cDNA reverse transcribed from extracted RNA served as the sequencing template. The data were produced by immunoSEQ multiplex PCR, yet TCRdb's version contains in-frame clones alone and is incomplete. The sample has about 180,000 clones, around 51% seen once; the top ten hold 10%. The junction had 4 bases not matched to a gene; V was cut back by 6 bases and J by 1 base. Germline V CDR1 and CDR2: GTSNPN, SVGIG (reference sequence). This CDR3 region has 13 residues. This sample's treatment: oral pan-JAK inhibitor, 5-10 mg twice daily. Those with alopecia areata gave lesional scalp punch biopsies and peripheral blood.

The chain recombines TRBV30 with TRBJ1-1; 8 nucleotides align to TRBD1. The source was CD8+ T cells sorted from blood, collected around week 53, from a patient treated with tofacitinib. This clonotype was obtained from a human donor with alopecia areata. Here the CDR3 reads CACLDRGNTEAFF. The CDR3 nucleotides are TGTGCCTGCCTAGACAGGGGGAACACTGAAGCTTTCTTT.